This is a list of T cell receptor beta chains from one sample in a study of blood T cell repertoires in COVID-19. Measured with immunoSEQ multiplex PCR; TCRdb has only the in-frame clones, and not every one. The sample consists of fewer than 300,000 clones, around nine tenths of them appearing once. Sequencing used PBMCs or T cells enriched from blood (not recorded which). These receptors originate from a woman aged 30 to 39 who had recovered from COVID-19. CDR3s include the opening cysteine and the closing phenylalanine or tryptophan. Fields, in order: V gene, D gene, CDR3 length, J gene, clone size, CDR3 DNA, CDR3 protein. A D gene is named only where the DNA matches it firmly. Size is stated for part of the rows, as once, few or many counts, or as a class when the clone is expanded.

TRBV7-8	TRBD1	15	TRBJ2-5	.	TGTGCCAGCAGCACCCAGACAGGGTTCCAAGAGACCCAGTACTTC	CASSTQTGFQETQYF
TRBV28	.	16	TRBJ1-5	few	TGTGCCAGCATAATGGGGGGGGCAGAGAGCAATCAGCCCCAGCATTTT	CASIMGGAESNQPQHF
TRBV5-8	TRBD1	15	TRBJ1-6	.	TGTGCCAGCAGCTTGGGACAGGGCTATAATTCACCCCTCCACTTT	CASSLGQGYNSPLHF
TRBV18	.	13	TRBJ2-7	.	TGTGCCAGCTCAACCGACAGAGTGGGCGAGCAGTACTTC	CASSTDRVGEQYF
TRBV28	.	19	TRBJ2-1	.	TGTGCCAGCAGTTTGTTCTCTGGCGGGATACAAAGCTCCTACAATGAGCAGTTCTTC	CASSLFSGGIQSSYNEQFF
TRBV9	.	15	TRBJ1-5	.	TGTGCCAGCAGCCCGGGGGAGCAGGGTTCTCAGCCCCAGCATTTT	CASSPGEQGSQPQHF
TRBV10-2	TRBD1	14	TRBJ2-2	.	TGCGCCAGCAGGGGGACAGGGGGCCCCGGGGAGCTGTTTTTT	CASRGTGGPGELFF
TRBV4-2	TRBD1	18	TRBJ1-3	.	TGTGCCAGCAGCCAAGATAGGACAGGGGCTACCTCTGGAAACACCATATATTTT	CASSQDRTGATSGNTIYF
TRBV24-1	.	13	TRBJ1-2	.	TGTGCCACCAGTGATTTATTCAGTTTGGGCTACACCTTC	CATSDLFSLGYTF
TRBV28	.	13	TRBJ2-7	.	TGTGCCAGCAGGACTCGTCTCCCCTACGAGCAGTACTTC	CASRTRLPYEQYF
TRBV5-1	TRBD1	14	TRBJ1-2	.	TGCGCCAGCGGCTCGGGACAGGGGAACTATGGCTACACCTTC	CASGSGQGNYGYTF
TRBV9	.	14	TRBJ2-2	.	TGTGCCAGCAGCGTAGCCCAGGGCACCGGGGAGCTGTTTTTT	CASSVAQGTGELFF
TRBV30	.	13	TRBJ1-1	.	TGTGCCTGGAGTGATACAGGGTACACTGAAGCTTTCTTT	CAWSDTGYTEAFF
TRBV5-1	TRBD1	14	TRBJ1-4	.	TGCGCCAGCAGCTTAGGACAGGGAGGGGAAAAACTGTTTTTT	CASSLGQGGEKLFF
TRBV30	TRBD2	15	TRBJ2-1	.	TGTGCCTGGAGCGGACTAGCGGAGTCCTACAATGAGCAGTTCTTC	CAWSGLAESYNEQFF
TRBV5-4	TRBD2	16	TRBJ2-5	.	TGTGCCAGCAGCCAGTCTAGCGGGAGAGGTCCTGAGACCCAGTACTTC	CASSQSSGRGPETQYF
TRBV4-1	.	15	TRBJ1-5	.	TGCGCCAGCAGCCAACAGGGGTATAGCAATCAGCCCCAGCATTTT	CASSQQGYSNQPQHF
TRBV9	TRBD2	17	TRBJ2-1	.	TGTGCCAGCAGCGTAGCTTCCCGGACTAGCGGGATTAATGAGCAGTTCTTC	CASSVASRTSGINEQFF
TRBV9	TRBD2	15	TRBJ2-3	.	TGTGCCAGCAGCGAGACTAGCGCTAGCACAGATACGCAGTATTTT	CASSETSASTDTQYF
TRBV5-1	TRBD2	14	TRBJ2-2	.	TGCGCCAGCAGGCGGGAGTGGGGCACCGGGGAGCTGTTTTTT	CASRREWGTGELFF
TRBV15	TRBD2	17	TRBJ2-1	.	TGTGCCACCAGCAGAGGAGGACTAGCGGGAGGGCCGAATGAGCAGTTCTTC	CATSRGGLAGGPNEQFF
TRBV29-1	.	14	TRBJ2-1	.	TGCAGCGTTCTTCGGGACTCCACCTACAATGAGCAGTTCTTC	CSVLRDSTYNEQFF
TRBV4-3	.	18	TRBJ2-6	.	TGCGCCAGCAGCCAAGATGTCGGCGGAAGCTCTGGGGCCAACGTCCTGACTTTC	CASSQDVGGSSGANVLTF
TRBV29-1	.	11	TRBJ2-7	.	TGCAGCGTCACGACAGACTACGAGCAGTACTTC	CSVTTDYEQYF
TRBV7-2	TRBD2	14	TRBJ2-5	.	TGTGCCAGCAGCCCCGGGGGGGTGTTAGAGACCCAGTACTTC	CASSPGGVLETQYF
TRBV30	.	16	TRBJ2-5	.	TGTGCCTGGAGTACTGGGGGGACAGTTTCTGGGAGGACCCAGTACTTC	CAWSTGGTVSGRTQYF
TRBV5-4	.	15	TRBJ1-2	.	TGTGCCAGCAGCCCCTCCCCTCCTGGCGGCTATGGCTACACCTTC	CASSPSPPGGYGYTF
TRBV7-2	.	14	TRBJ2-1	.	TGTGCCAGCAGCTTAGTCCAGGTTTTCGATGAGCAGTTCTTC	CASSLVQVFDEQFF
TRBV28	.	16	TRBJ2-7	many	TGTGCCAGCAGTCCCCTGGGTAGCGGAAGACCCTACGAGCAGTACTTC	CASSPLGSGRPYEQYF
TRBV19	.	15	TRBJ2-1	.	TGTGCCAGTGGGTCCGGGACATTGACCTACAATGAGCAGTTCTTC	CASGSGTLTYNEQFF
TRBV19	TRBD1	16	TRBJ1-3	.	TGTGCCAGTAGCATGGACAGGGGTTCTACTGGAAACACCATATATTTT	CASSMDRGSTGNTIYF
TRBV5-8	TRBD1	16	TRBJ1-4	.	TGTGCCAGCAGGCAAGGAACAGGGGTAACTAATGAAAAACTGTTTTTT	CASRQGTGVTNEKLFF
TRBV28	TRBD2	15	TRBJ2-5	.	TGTGCCACCCTCGCCCTAGCGGCCTTCCAAGAGACCCAGTACTTC	CATLALAAFQETQYF
TRBV5-8	.	14	TRBJ1-6	.	TGTGCCAGCAGCTTCGGGACACAGGGATCACCCCTCCACTTT	CASSFGTQGSPLHF
TRBV30	.	13	TRBJ1-1	.	TGTGCCTGGAGTGTAGGAAGGGGTACTGAAGCTTTCTTT	CAWSVGRGTEAFF
TRBV6-2/TRBV6-3	TRBD2	18	TRBJ2-1	.	TGTGCCAGCAGTTACGCGGGACTAGCGGGAAGCAACGACAATGAGCAGTTCTTC	CASSYAGLAGSNDNEQFF
TRBV28	.	14	TRBJ1-2	.	TGTGCCAGCAGTTTAAGGATCGACTTTTATGGCTACACCTTC	CASSLRIDFYGYTF
TRBV7-2	TRBD1	14	TRBJ2-7	.	TGTGCCAGCAGCAGAGAGGGGGCGCGATACGAGCAGTACTTC	CASSREGARYEQYF
TRBV7-6	.	17	TRBJ1-3	.	TGTGCCAGCAGCTTACTTTCGGGGAAAGTCTCTGGAAACACCATATATTTT	CASSLLSGKVSGNTIYF
TRBV19	.	12	TRBJ2-2	.	TGTGCCAGTAGCCTTAACACCGGGGAGCTGTTTTTT	CASSLNTGELFF
TRBV7-3	TRBD2	15	TRBJ2-2	.	TGTGCCAGCAGCTTAAACCCGGGGAGGGCCGGGGAGCTGTTTTTT	CASSLNPGRAGELFF
TRBV11-2	TRBD2	18	TRBJ2-1	.	TGTGCCAGCAGCTCAGGACTAGCGGGAAACCCCCCCTACAATGAGCAGTTCTTC	CASSSGLAGNPPYNEQFF